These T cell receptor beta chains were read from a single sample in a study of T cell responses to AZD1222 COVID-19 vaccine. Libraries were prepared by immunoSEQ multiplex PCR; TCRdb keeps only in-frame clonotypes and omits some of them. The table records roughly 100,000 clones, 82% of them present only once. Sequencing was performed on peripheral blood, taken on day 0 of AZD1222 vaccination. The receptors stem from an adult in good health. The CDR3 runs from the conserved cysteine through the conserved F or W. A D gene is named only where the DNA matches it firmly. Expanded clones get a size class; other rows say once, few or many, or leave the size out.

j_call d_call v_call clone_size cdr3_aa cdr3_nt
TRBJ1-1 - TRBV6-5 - CASLPGLSTEAFF TGTGCCAGCCTGCCAGGCTTGAGCACTGAAGCTTTCTTT
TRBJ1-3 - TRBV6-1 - CASSARWGSLGGNTIYF TGTGCCAGCAGTGCCCGTTGGGGTTCGTTAGGTGGAAACACCATATATTTT
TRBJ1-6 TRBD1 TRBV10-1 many CASPGGPILLHF TGCGCCAGCCCAGGGGGCCCGATCCTCCTCCACTTT
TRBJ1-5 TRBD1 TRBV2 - CASSEQGATDQPQHF TGTGCCAGCAGTGAACAGGGGGCGACGGATCAGCCCCAGCATTTT
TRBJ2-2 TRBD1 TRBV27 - CASSRDRNTGELFF TGTGCCAGCAGTAGGGACAGGAACACCGGGGAGCTGTTTTTT
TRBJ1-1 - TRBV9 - CASSPQQGYLNTEAFF TGTGCCAGCAGCCCTCAACAGGGCTACTTGAACACTGAAGCTTTCTTT
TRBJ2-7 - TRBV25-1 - CASSGTGTAEKNYEQYF TGTGCCAGCAGTGGTACCGGGACGGCAGAGAAAAATTACGAGCAGTACTTC
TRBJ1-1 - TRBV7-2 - CASSLAAHPPEAFF TGTGCCAGCAGCTTAGCCGCCCACCCCCCTGAAGCTTTCTTT
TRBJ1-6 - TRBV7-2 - CASSLEWREDSPLHF TGTGCCAGCAGCTTAGAGTGGAGGGAGGACTCGCCCCTCCACTTT
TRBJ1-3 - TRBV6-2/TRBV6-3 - CASSPYSGNTIYF TGTGCCAGCAGCCCATACTCTGGAAACACCATATATTTT
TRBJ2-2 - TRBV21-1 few CASSKTAHPTEPGELFF TGTGCCAGCAGCAAAACGGCACATCCGACAGAACCGGGGGAGCTGTTTTTT
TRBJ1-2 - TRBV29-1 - CSVGPGIYGYTF TGCAGCGTTGGTCCGGGAATCTATGGCTACACCTTC
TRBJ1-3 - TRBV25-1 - CASNGSPRNTIYF TGTGCCAGCAACGGCAGCCCGAGAAACACCATATATTTT
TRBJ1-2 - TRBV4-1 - CASSQEEVARYGYTF TGCGCCAGCAGCCAAGAAGAAGTAGCAAGGTATGGCTACACCTTC
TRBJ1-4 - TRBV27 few CASSLARYYNEKLFF TGTGCCAGCAGTTTAGCACGGTACTATAATGAAAAACTGTTTTTT
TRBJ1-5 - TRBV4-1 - CASSQDRGFQPQHF TGCGCCAGCAGCCAAGATCGGGGTTTTCAGCCCCAGCATTTT
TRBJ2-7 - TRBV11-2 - CASSLELVLEQYF TGTGCCAGCAGCTTAGAACTAGTTCTCGAGCAGTACTTC
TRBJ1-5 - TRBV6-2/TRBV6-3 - CASSYREARESNQPQHF TGTGCCAGCAGTTACAGGGAGGCCAGGGAAAGCAATCAGCCCCAGCATTTT
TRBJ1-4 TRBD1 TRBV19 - CASSMGRTGSTTNEKLFF TGTGCCAGTAGTATGGGGAGGACAGGATCAACGACTAATGAAAAACTGTTTTTT
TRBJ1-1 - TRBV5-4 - CASSLDVGDITEAFF TGTGCCAGCAGCTTGGATGTAGGGGATATCACTGAAGCTTTCTTT
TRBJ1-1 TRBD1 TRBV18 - CASSPRDSITEAFF TGTGCCAGCTCACCACGGGACAGCATAACTGAAGCTTTCTTT
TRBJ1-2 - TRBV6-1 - CASSDQGLVSGGYTF TGTGCCAGCAGTGATCAAGGATTGGTCTCGGGGGGCTACACCTTC
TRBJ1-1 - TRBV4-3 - CASSQGLGRSTEAFF TGCGCCAGCAGCCAAGGCCTCGGTCGGAGCACTGAAGCTTTCTTT
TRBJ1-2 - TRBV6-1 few CASAQGDYGYTF TGTGCCAGCGCCCAGGGCGACTATGGCTACACCTTC
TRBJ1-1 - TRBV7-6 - CASSPGGNTEAFF TGTGCCAGCAGCCCCGGGGGTAACACTGAAGCTTTCTTT
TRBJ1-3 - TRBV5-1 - CASSPLSTGVSGNTIYF TGCGCCAGCAGCCCACTGTCGACGGGAGTCTCTGGAAACACCATATATTTT
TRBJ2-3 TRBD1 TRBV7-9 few CASSFPAGTGGDTQYF TGTGCCAGCAGCTTCCCAGCCGGGACAGGGGGAGATACGCAGTATTTT
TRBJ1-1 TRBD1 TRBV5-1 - CASRTGVTIGEAFF TGCGCCAGCAGGACAGGGGTCACGATTGGTGAAGCTTTCTTT
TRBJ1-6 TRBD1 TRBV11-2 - CASSLGQGNSPLHF TGTGCCAGCAGCTTAGGACAGGGAAATTCACCCCTCCACTTT
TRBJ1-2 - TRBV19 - CASRLPTNYGYTF TGTGCCAGCCGTCTGCCAACTAACTATGGCTACACCTTC
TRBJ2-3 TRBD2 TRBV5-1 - CASRSDSGGTDTQYF TGCGCCAGCAGATCCGATAGCGGGGGCACAGATACGCAGTATTTT
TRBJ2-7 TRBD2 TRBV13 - CASSKRGLGSYEQYF TGTGCCAGCAGCAAGCGGGGGCTTGGCTCCTACGAGCAGTACTTC
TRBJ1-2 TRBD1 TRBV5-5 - CASSLVGQGAHGYTF TGTGCCAGCAGCTTGGTCGGACAGGGGGCGCATGGCTACACCTTC
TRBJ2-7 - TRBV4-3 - CASSQDGSAEQYF TGCGCCAGCAGCCAAGATGGGAGCGCCGAGCAGTACTTC
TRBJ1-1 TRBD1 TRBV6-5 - CASSRDRMNTEAFF TGTGCCAGCAGCCGGGACAGGATGAACACTGAAGCTTTCTTT
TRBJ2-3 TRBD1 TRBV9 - CASSVADRGPGGTDTQYF TGTGCCAGCAGCGTAGCCGACAGGGGGCCAGGGGGCACAGATACGCAGTATTTT
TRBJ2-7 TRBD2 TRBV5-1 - CASSFWTTSGESYEQYF TGCGCCAGCAGCTTCTGGACTACTAGCGGGGAGTCCTACGAGCAGTACTTC
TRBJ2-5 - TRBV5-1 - CASSLVGGETQYF TGCGCCAGCAGCTTGGTAGGCGGAGAGACCCAGTACTTC
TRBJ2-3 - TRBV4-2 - CASSQEPGTDTQYF TGTGCCAGCAGCCAAGAACCGGGAACAGATACGCAGTATTTT
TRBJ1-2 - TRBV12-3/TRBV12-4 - CASSVAVLLGYTF TGTGCCAGCAGTGTCGCCGTGCTCCTTGGCTACACCTTC
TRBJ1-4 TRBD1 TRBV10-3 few CAISARGGEKLFF TGTGCCATCAGTGCCAGGGGGGGGGAAAAACTGTTTTTT
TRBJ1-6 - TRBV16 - CASSQSGEGSPLHF TGTGCCAGCAGCCAATCCGGGGAAGGATCACCCCTCCACTTT
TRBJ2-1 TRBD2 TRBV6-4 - CASSRNPGLAGDHEQFF TGTGCCAGCAGTAGAAATCCGGGACTAGCGGGGGACCATGAGCAGTTCTTC
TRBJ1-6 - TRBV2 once CASSEAPGSPLHF TGTGCCAGCAGTGAAGCTCCGGGTTCACCCCTCCACTTT
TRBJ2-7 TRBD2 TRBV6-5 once CASSYSGTSVEQYF TGTGCCAGCAGTTACTCCGGGACTAGCGTCGAGCAGTACTTC
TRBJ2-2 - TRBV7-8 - CASSLVSWQNPTGELFF TGTGCCAGCAGCTTAGTTTCGTGGCAGAATCCCACCGGGGAGCTGTTTTTT
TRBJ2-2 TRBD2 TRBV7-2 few CASSRGGAGGELFF TGTGCCAGCAGCCGCGGGGGGGCCGGCGGGGAGCTGTTTTTT
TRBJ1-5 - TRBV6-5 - CASSYGPYSNQPQHF TGTGCCAGCAGTTACGGACCCTATAGCAATCAGCCCCAGCATTTT
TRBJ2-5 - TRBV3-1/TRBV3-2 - CASSQDARKETQYF TGTGCCAGCAGCCAAGATGCCAGAAAAGAGACCCAGTACTTC
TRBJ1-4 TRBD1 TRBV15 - CATSRDRTGDEKLFF TGTGCCACCAGCAGAGATCGGACAGGGGACGAAAAACTGTTTTTT
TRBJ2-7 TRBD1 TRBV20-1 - CSARAGTGSYEQYF TGCAGTGCTCGTGCCGGGACAGGGAGTTACGAGCAGTACTTC
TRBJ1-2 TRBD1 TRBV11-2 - CASSSTGQYGYTF TGTGCCAGCAGCTCGACGGGACAGTATGGCTACACCTTC